This paragraph reports one T cell receptor (beta chain). The antigen this receptor binds is unknown. There are no base qualities to consult, and no much larger clone falls within one base. The CDR1 and CDR2 encoded by the germline V gene are SGHDN and FVKESK. The CDR3 contains 18 residues, cysteine and phenylalanine counted. Only CDR3 DNA is held: 54 bases, read in frame from base 1. V is cut back by 0 bases and J by 9 bases, with 11 bases in the junction unmatched. This sample is part of a study of T cell changes during pregnancy in multiple sclerosis (dated by TCRdb to the late 2010s). With respect to the entire study: Changes in the T cell repertoire over the course of pregnancy were examined in this study in women with multiple sclerosis.

The receptor library was made with the immunoSEQ multiplex PCR assay. TCRdb stores this immuneACCESS table with in-frame sequences only. Part of the clones is absent; in the studies checked, under half of the shortfall reflects unresolved V genes, and no reason is known for the rest. Here the sample has 75,000 to 95,000 clones; approximately 95% occur a single time. The ten top clones hold less than 0.15% of the sample. The chain employs TRBV14 and TRBJ2-1, and TRBD2 aligns with 13 junction nucleotides. This TCR was sampled from a female donor with multiple sclerosis, enrolled in a pregnancy study. Sequenced here: CD4+ T cells from peripheral blood mononuclear cells, sampled after pregnancy. The CDR3 in this case is CASSQESGLAGVTGEQFF. The DNA is as follows: TGTGCCAGCAGCCAAGAATCAGGACTAGCGGGAGTAACCGGTGAGCAGTTCTTC. Here the CDR3 is joined to the reference TRBV14 and TRBJ2-1 genes, and the full variable domain is: EAGVTQFPSHSVIEKGQTVTLRCDPISGHDNLYWYRRVMGKEIKFLLHFVKESKQDESGMPNNRFLAERTGGTYSTLKVQPAELEDSGVYFCASSQESGLAGVTGEQFFGPGTRLTVL.